A selection of T cell receptor beta chains follows, all from one sample in a study of cytomegalovirus exposure and HLA in healthy donors. Sequencing was performed with immunoSEQ multiplex PCR; in TCRdb, only in-frame clones are kept and a portion is missing. The data hold around 210,000 clones, with roughly 78% observed a single time. Sequenced sample: PBMCs. These receptors were obtained from a boy between 10 and 17 years old in good health and CMV-seronegative. CDR3s include the opening cysteine and the closing phenylalanine or tryptophan. The order of the fields is D gene, clone size, CDR3 length, J gene, V gene, CDR3 DNA, CDR3 protein. A D gene is named only where the DNA matches it firmly. Size is stated for part of the rows, as once, few or many counts, or as a class when the clone is expanded.

D: TRBD1; size: .; length: 15; J: TRBJ1-5; V: TRBV2; DNA: TGTGCCAGCAGCGTAGACAGGGTTGGGAATCAGCCCCAGCATTTT; CDR3: CASSVDRVGNQPQHF
D: TRBD1; size: .; length: 14; J: TRBJ2-7; V: TRBV5-1; DNA: TGCGCTAGCAGACAAGGACAGGGACCCTACGAGCAGTACTTC; CDR3: CASRQGQGPYEQYF
D: TRBD1; size: .; length: 13; J: TRBJ1-2; V: TRBV29-1; DNA: TGCAGCGGCAGACAGGGAAGTAGTTGCAGCTACACCTTC; CDR3: CSGRQGSSCSYTF
D: .; size: few; length: 18; J: TRBJ1-1; V: TRBV4-1; DNA: TGCGCCAGCAGCCAAGATCAGGCAGGGTCCCACATGAACACTGAAGCTTTCTTT; CDR3: CASSQDQAGSHMNTEAFF
D: .; size: .; length: 14; J: TRBJ2-2; V: TRBV6-1; DNA: TGTGCCAGCAGTGAGAGGCAGGGGACCGGGGAGCTGTTTTTT; CDR3: CASSERQGTGELFF
D: TRBD2; size: .; length: 18; J: TRBJ2-1; V: TRBV7-6; DNA: TGTGCCAGCAGCTTAGTACAAGCGGGGGGGCGGTCTTACAATGAGCAGTTCTTC; CDR3: CASSLVQAGGRSYNEQFF
D: TRBD1; size: .; length: 17; J: TRBJ1-1; V: TRBV30; DNA: TGTGCCTGGACCCCTTCTCCGACAGGGGCGTTCGACGCTGAAGCTTTCTTT; CDR3: CAWTPSPTGAFDAEAFF
D: TRBD1; size: once; length: 13; J: TRBJ1-1; V: TRBV9; DNA: TGTGCCAGCAGCGCCCCAGGGGGCACTGAAGCTTTCTTT; CDR3: CASSAPGGTEAFF
D: TRBD1; size: .; length: 16; J: TRBJ2-7; V: TRBV12-5; DNA: TGTGCTAGTGGTCTAGGGACAGGGGAGTACTCCTACGAGCAGTACTTC; CDR3: CASGLGTGEYSYEQYF
D: .; size: once; length: 11; J: TRBJ2-7; V: TRBV5-1; DNA: TGCGCCAGCAGCTTGGTCGGGAGGCAGTACTTC; CDR3: CASSLVGRQYF
D: .; size: few; length: 15; J: TRBJ1-3; V: TRBV11-3; DNA: TGTGCCAGCAGCCCCGAGGCCACCTCTGGAAACACCATATATTTT; CDR3: CASSPEATSGNTIYF
D: .; size: .; length: 17; J: TRBJ2-3; V: TRBV15; DNA: TGTGCCACCAGCAGAGCGACCGCAGGCAGTCCCACAGATACGCAGTATTTT; CDR3: CATSRATAGSPTDTQYF
D: TRBD2; size: .; length: 19; J: TRBJ2-5; V: TRBV11-2; DNA: TGTGCCAGCAGCTTAGTAAGCCCGGGACTAGCGGGACGGGGGGAGACCCAGTACTTC; CDR3: CASSLVSPGLAGRGETQYF
D: .; size: .; length: 15; J: TRBJ1-1; V: TRBV11-3; DNA: TGTGCCAGCAGCCCTCAGGACAGCCTGAACACTGAAGCTTTCTTT; CDR3: CASSPQDSLNTEAFF
D: .; size: .; length: 13; J: TRBJ1-1; V: TRBV7-9; DNA: TGTGCCAGCAGCTCGCGGAGAGCAAGGGGAGCTTTCTTT; CDR3: CASSSRRARGAFF
D: .; size: .; length: 13; J: TRBJ2-1; V: TRBV29-1; DNA: TGCAGCGTTGAGGGGGGAACGTACAATGAGCAGTTCTTC; CDR3: CSVEGGTYNEQFF
D: TRBD1; size: .; length: 14; J: TRBJ1-5; V: TRBV6-6; DNA: TGTGCCAGCACCGGACAGGGGAGAAATCAGCCCCAGCATTTT; CDR3: CASTGQGRNQPQHF
D: .; size: .; length: 15; J: TRBJ2-1; V: TRBV30; DNA: TGTGCCTGGAGTGGGAAGGGGGGGCCGGGGAATGAGCAGTTCTTC; CDR3: CAWSGKGGPGNEQFF
D: .; size: .; length: 11; J: TRBJ2-5; V: TRBV29-1; DNA: TGCAGCGTTGTTTTTCAGGAGACCCAGTACTTC; CDR3: CSVVFQETQYF
D: .; size: .; length: 16; J: TRBJ2-7; V: TRBV4-1; DNA: TGCGCCAGCAGCCAACCCAAAGCCGGGAACCGCCACGAGCAGTACTTC; CDR3: CASSQPKAGNRHEQYF
D: TRBD2; size: .; length: 19; J: TRBJ2-7; V: TRBV7-6; DNA: TGTGCCAGCACCCCTAGTAGTCAGCGGGGGGTCTACCGGGGAAACGAGCAGTACTTC; CDR3: CASTPSSQRGVYRGNEQYF
D: .; size: few; length: 14; J: TRBJ1-1; V: TRBV2; DNA: TGTGCCAGCAGTGTGACGGGGACTGGCACTGAAGCTTTCTTT; CDR3: CASSVTGTGTEAFF
D: TRBD2; size: .; length: 17; J: TRBJ2-2; V: TRBV5-6; DNA: TGTGCCAGCAGCGGCCCTCTGCGGGGGGGCCTAATCGGGGAGCTGTTTTTT; CDR3: CASSGPLRGGLIGELFF
D: .; size: .; length: 13; J: TRBJ1-1; V: TRBV29-1; DNA: TGCAGCGTCAGAGGGATTCTGAACACTGAAGCTTTCTTT; CDR3: CSVRGILNTEAFF
D: .; size: few; length: 14; J: TRBJ2-3; V: TRBV6-4; DNA: TGTGCCAGCAGTCCCGAGACTAGCACAGATACGCAGTATTTT; CDR3: CASSPETSTDTQYF
D: .; size: few; length: 15; J: TRBJ1-6; V: TRBV19; DNA: TGTGCCAGTAGTATCACAGAACTCTATAATTCACCCCTCCACTTT; CDR3: CASSITELYNSPLHF
D: .; size: .; length: 13; J: TRBJ1-4; V: TRBV10-2; DNA: TGCGCCAGCAGGAGGGCAACTAATGAAAAACTGTTTTTT; CDR3: CASRRATNEKLFF
D: .; size: .; length: 15; J: TRBJ1-1; V: TRBV4-1; DNA: TGCGCCAGCAGCCAAGATCATGGGGGGGGGACTGAAGCTTTCTTT; CDR3: CASSQDHGGGTEAFF
D: TRBD1; size: .; length: 16; J: TRBJ1-5; V: TRBV6-6; DNA: TGTGCCAGCAGTTACTCGATTGGACAGGGGGATCAGCCCCAGCATTTT; CDR3: CASSYSIGQGDQPQHF
D: TRBD1; size: .; length: 15; J: TRBJ1-1; V: TRBV11-3; DNA: TGTGCCAGCAGCGGGGGGAGGACAGGAAATCTCCCAGCTTTCTTT; CDR3: CASSGGRTGNLPAFF
D: TRBD1; size: .; length: 16; J: TRBJ2-7; V: TRBV10-3; DNA: TGTGCCATCAGTGGGGGCCACAGGGGTCTATCCTACGAGCAGTACTTC; CDR3: CAISGGHRGLSYEQYF
D: .; size: .; length: 12; J: TRBJ2-7; V: TRBV5-5; DNA: TGTGCCAGCAGTGCCCGAGCTAGCGAGCAGTACTTC; CDR3: CASSARASEQYF
D: TRBD2; size: .; length: 17; J: TRBJ2-7; V: TRBV7-8; DNA: TGTGCCAGCAGCCCGTCCTGGACTAGCGGACTCCTCTACGAGCAGTACTTC; CDR3: CASSPSWTSGLLYEQYF
D: TRBD1; size: .; length: 16; J: TRBJ2-7; V: TRBV18; DNA: TGTGCCAGCTCACCACTGGGACAGGGGGCTTCCTACGAGCAGTACTTC; CDR3: CASSPLGQGASYEQYF
D: .; size: .; length: 15; J: TRBJ2-7; V: TRBV4-1; DNA: TGCGCCAGCACCCCGGGGGTTAGCGACTCCTACGAGCAGTACTTC; CDR3: CASTPGVSDSYEQYF